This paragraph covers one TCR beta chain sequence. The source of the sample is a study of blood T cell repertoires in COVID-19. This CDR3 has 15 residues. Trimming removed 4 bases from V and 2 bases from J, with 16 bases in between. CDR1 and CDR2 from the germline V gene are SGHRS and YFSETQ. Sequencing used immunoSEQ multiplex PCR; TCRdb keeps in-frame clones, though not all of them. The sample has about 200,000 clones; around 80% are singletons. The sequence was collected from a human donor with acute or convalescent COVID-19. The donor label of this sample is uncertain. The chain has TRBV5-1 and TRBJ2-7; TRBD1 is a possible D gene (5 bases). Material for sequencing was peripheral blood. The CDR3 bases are TGCGCCAGCAGCCCTGGTGGGGCGCCTACCTACGAGCAGTACTTC. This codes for CASSPGGAPTYEQYF.